Shown below are 18 T cell receptor beta chains from a single sample sequenced in a study of T cells in Graves' hyperthyroidism and ophthalmopathy. Researchers amplified the TCR beta CDR3 regions from RNA transcripts. Using the HTBI primer set, a first-round RT-PCR was run on the TCR CDR3. One entry per CDR3 protein, called by TCRdb with MiXCR from the multiplex PCR reads. The sample shows hundreds of thousands of distinct CDR3 sequences, about a sixth of them seen only once. Material: blood. These TCRs come from a woman aged 18-29 years with Graves' hyperthyroidism.

This clonotype was observed a handful of times. CDR3: CASSKTGLAVGNEQFF. CDR3 sequence (DNA): TGTGCCAGCAGCAAAACTGGACTAGCTGTCGGAAATGAGCAGTTCTTC. V and J are TRBV7-2 and TRBJ2-1; 8 bases agree with TRBD2. This CDR3 spans 16 amino acids. Per the germline V gene, CDR1 is SGHTA and CDR2 is FQGNSA. V was pared by 5 bases and J by 7 bases, with 13 bases of the junction left unmatched.

This clonotype was seen many times. This chain uses TRBV12-3 or TRBV12-4 with TRBJ2-7; D unclear. Trimming removed 6 bases from V and 2 bases from J, with 11 bases in between. CDR3 length: 13 residues. CDR3 sequence reads: CASSRSQTYEQYF. In nucleotides, the CDR3 is TGTGCCAGCAGCCGGAGTCAGACCTACGAGCAGTACTTC.

This clonotype was observed at least ten times. The rearrangement uses TRBV6-1 and TRBJ1-1; D is perhaps TRBD1 (6 bases). V lost 5 bases and J lost 4, with 23 bases in between. Germline V CDR1 and CDR2: MNHNS, SASEGT. This CDR3 has 17 residues. This CDR3 is CASSSVKWTALSTEAFF. The DNA of the CDR3 is TGTGCCAGCAGTTCCGTCAAATGGACAGCCCTTAGCACTGAAGCTTTCTTT.

This clonotype has at least ten counts. The CDR3 DNA reads TGTGCCAGCAGCGCCCTGAGCACAGATACGCAGTATTTT. Its translation: CASSALSTDTQYF. The chain joins TRBV12-3 or TRBV12-4 to TRBJ2-3; D is unresolved. The V end lost 6 bases, the J end lost 0 bases, and 7 bases lay between the germline ends. This CDR3 has 13 residues.

This clonotype was observed at least ten times. The J gene is TRBJ2-7, the V gene TRBV6-1; 10 positions agree with TRBD1. With V trimmed by 7 bases and J by 5 bases, 8 bases remained unmatched. This CDR3 has 14 residues. Germline values: CDR1 MNHNS, CDR2 SASEGT. CDR3: CASTPGTGDHEQYF. In DNA form, the CDR3 reads TGTGCCAGCACCCCCGGGACAGGGGACCACGAGCAGTACTTC.

A few counts support this clonotype. The chain uses TRBV28 and TRBJ2-1; D possibly corresponds to TRBD1 (6 bases). CDR3 length: 15 residues. CDR1 is MDHEN and CDR2 is SYDVKM in the germline V gene. With 2 bases removed from V and 2 bases from J, the gap between germline ends came to 10 bases. CDR3 sequence: CASSLPKGAYNEQFF. CDR3 bases: TGTGCCAGCAGTTTACCCAAGGGGGCCTACAATGAGCAGTTCTTC.

This clonotype has more than one count but fewer than ten. V is TRBV25-1 and J is TRBJ2-5, with 11 bases identical to TRBD2. Germline V CDR1 and CDR2: MGHDK, SYGVNS. Unmatched junction bases numbered 11, after V lost 6 bases and J lost 5 bases. The CDR3 is made up of 16 amino acids. The CDR3 DNA is TGTGCCAGCAGCGGGAATAGCGGGGGGGCCTGGGAGACCCAGTACTTC. It encodes CASSGNSGGAWETQYF.

This clonotype occurred a few times. J is TRBJ2-5 and V is TRBV6-6, with 9 nucleotides matching TRBD2. Germline values: CDR1 MNHNY, CDR2 SVGAGI (reference sequence). Germline trimming cut 0 bases from V and 3 bases from J; bases unmatched to any gene: 5. The CDR3 loop spans 16 amino acids. This chain's CDR3 is CASSYSGGRAKETQYF. The DNA for the CDR3 is TGTGCCAGCAGTTACTCGGGCGGGAGGGCGAAAGAGACCCAGTACTTC.

In its sample, this clonotype was seen many times. CDR3 in DNA: TGCAGTGCTTTCGACAGGGTATATTCGGGAGATACGCAGTATTTT. Its translation is CSAFDRVYSGDTQYF. The J gene is TRBJ2-3, the V gene TRBV20-1, with 7 bases lining up with TRBD1. Germline values: CDR1 DFQATT, CDR2 SNEGSKA (reference sequence). The junction had 13 bases not matched to a gene; V was cut back by 5 bases and J by 5 bases. The CDR3 consists of 15 residues.

This clonotype was counted at least ten times. V and J are TRBV24-1 and TRBJ2-7; 10 nucleotides match TRBD1. With V trimmed by 4 bases and J by 3 bases, 2 bases remained unmatched. The CDR3 is 14 amino acids. Looked up from germline, CDR1 is KGHDR and CDR2 is SFDVKD. CDR3 coding DNA: TGTGCCACCAGTGAGGGGGACAGGGGCTACGAGCAGTACTTC. This sequence encodes CATSEGDRGYEQYF.

The chain uses TRBV12-3 or TRBV12-4 and TRBJ1-1; 7 bases are shared with TRBD1. V shed 6 bases and J 11 bases; nucleotides not matched to a gene: 15. The CDR3 is made up of 14 amino acids. CDR3 in DNA: TGTGCCAGCAGCTCAGCCCCAGGGGGGCGCGTCGCTTTCTTT. Protein: CASSSAPGGRVAFF.

This clonotype was seen a handful of times. V and J are TRBV4-1 and TRBJ2-1; no clear D gene. Trimming cost V 3 bases and J 8 bases, with 11 bases left between them. Per the germline V gene, CDR1 is MGHRA and CDR2 is YSYEKL. The CDR3 sequence is 13 residues long. CDR3 region: CASSHLDAHEQFF. The CDR3 region has the DNA TGCGCCAGCAGCCATCTGGACGCGCATGAGCAGTTCTTC.

This clonotype is a singleton in its sample. This rearrangement joins TRBV20-1 to TRBJ1-4, with 9 positions matching TRBD1. The CDR3 loop spans 15 amino acids. In germline, CDR1 is DFQATT, CDR2 SNEGSKA (reference sequence). Trimming cost V 6 bases and J 5 bases; bases outside gene matches: 10. In DNA, the CDR3 is TGCAGTGCCGCCAAGAGTGGGACAGGGAATGAAAAACTGTTTTTT. This encodes CSAAKSGTGNEKLFF.

This chain connects TRBV20-1 to TRBJ2-7, with 11 bases that match TRBD2. The V and J ends lost 3 bases and 7 bases, in that order; junction bases with no gene match: 11. This CDR3 has 15 residues. Germline lookup yields CDR1 DFQATT and CDR2 SNEGSKA (reference sequence). This CDR3 reads CSASRRLAGWTEQYF. CDR3 sequence (DNA): TGCAGTGCTAGTCGTCGACTAGCGGGGTGGACAGAGCAGTACTTC.

This clonotype showed up many times. This chain joins TRBV28 and TRBJ2-3; 7 nucleotides agree with TRBD1. The CDR3 consists of 17 residues. V trimming: 5 bases; J trimming: 1 base; junction bases outside the gene matches: 12. From germline, CDR1 is MDHEN and CDR2 SYDVKM. CDR3 region: CASSRMGGTEGTDTQYF. CDR3 in DNA: TGTGCCAGCAGTCGCATGGGTGGGACAGAGGGCACAGATACGCAGTATTTT.

CDR3 sequence (DNA): TGCAGTGCTAGAGGGCCAGGGGGCCGGCTAGGCTATGGCTACACCTTC. Amino acid sequence: CSARGPGGRLGYGYTF. The chain has TRBV20-1 and TRBJ1-2, with TRBD1 identical over 8 bases. CDR1 and CDR2 from the germline V gene are DFQATT and SNEGSKA (reference sequence). This CDR3 comprises 16 residues. V was clipped by 1 base and J by 4 bases; unmatched bases: 11.

This clonotype was detected a few times. V usage is TRBV6-1 and J usage is TRBJ2-3; TRBD2 matches 11 bases. The CDR3 is 16 amino acids. Germline lookup yields CDR1 MNHNS and CDR2 SASEGT. V lost 2 bases to trimming and J lost 2 bases; unmatched junction nucleotides: 3. The CDR3 loop reads CASSERLAGTTDTQYF. CDR3 DNA sequence: TGTGCCAGCAGTGAAAGACTAGCGGGGACCACAGATACGCAGTATTTT.

The table lists this clonotype with a count of one. This chain connects TRBV15 to TRBJ2-3; D perhaps matches TRBD2 (6 bases). Germline CDR1 LNHNV, CDR2 YYDKDF (reference sequence). This CDR3 has 16 amino acids. V lost 1 base and J lost 1, with 12 bases in between. CDR3: CATSRVGGLGTDTQYF. The CDR3 DNA sequence: TGTGCCACCAGCAGAGTGGGGGGACTTGGCACAGATACGCAGTATTTT.